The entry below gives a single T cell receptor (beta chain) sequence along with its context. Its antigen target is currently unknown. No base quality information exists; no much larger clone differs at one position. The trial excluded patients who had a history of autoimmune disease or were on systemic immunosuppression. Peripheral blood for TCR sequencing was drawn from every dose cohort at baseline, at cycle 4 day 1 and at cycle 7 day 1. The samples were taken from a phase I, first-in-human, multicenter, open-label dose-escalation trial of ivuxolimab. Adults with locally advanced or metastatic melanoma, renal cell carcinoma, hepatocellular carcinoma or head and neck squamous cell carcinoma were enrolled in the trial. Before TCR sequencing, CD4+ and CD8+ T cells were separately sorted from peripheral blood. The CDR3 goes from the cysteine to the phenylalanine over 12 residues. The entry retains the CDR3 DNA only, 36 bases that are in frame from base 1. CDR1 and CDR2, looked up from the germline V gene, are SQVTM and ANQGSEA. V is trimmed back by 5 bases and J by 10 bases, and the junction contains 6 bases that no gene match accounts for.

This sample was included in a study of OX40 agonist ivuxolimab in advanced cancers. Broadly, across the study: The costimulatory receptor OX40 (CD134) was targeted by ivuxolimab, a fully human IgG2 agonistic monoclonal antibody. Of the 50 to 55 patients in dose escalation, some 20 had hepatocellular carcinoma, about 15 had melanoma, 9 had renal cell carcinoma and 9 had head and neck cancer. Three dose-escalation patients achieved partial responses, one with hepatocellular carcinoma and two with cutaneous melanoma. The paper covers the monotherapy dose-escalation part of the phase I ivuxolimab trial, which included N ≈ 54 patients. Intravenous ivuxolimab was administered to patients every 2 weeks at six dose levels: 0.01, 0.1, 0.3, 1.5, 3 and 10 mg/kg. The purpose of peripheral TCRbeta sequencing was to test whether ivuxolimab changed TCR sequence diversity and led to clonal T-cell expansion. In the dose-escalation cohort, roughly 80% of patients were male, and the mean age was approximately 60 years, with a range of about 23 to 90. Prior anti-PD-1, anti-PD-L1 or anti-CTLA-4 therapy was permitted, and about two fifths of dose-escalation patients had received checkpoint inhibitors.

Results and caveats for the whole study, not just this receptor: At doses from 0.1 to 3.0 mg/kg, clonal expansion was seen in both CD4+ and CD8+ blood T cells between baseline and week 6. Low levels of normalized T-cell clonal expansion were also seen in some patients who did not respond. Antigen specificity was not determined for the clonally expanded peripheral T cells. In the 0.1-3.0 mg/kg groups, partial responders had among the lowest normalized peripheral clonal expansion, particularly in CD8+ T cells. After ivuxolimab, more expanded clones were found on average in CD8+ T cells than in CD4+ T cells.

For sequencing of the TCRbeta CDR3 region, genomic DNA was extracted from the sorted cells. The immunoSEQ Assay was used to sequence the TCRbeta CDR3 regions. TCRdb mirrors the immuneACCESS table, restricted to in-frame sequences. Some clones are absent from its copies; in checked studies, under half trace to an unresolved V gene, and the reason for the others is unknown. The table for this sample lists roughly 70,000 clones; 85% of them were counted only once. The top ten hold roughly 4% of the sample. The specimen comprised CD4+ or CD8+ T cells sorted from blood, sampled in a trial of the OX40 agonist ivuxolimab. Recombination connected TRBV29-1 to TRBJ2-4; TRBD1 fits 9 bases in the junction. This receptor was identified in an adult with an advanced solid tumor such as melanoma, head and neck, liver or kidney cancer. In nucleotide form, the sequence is TGCAGCGTTAGGGGACAGGGCGGGATTCAGTACTTC. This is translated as CSVRGQGGIQYF.